The sequence of this T cell receptor (beta chain) was determined in a study of OX40 agonist ivuxolimab in advanced cancers. The germline CDR1 and CDR2 sequences are MDHEN and SYDVKM. The length of the CDR3 is 15 residues. Deletions cut 5 bases from V and 0 bases from J, with 11 bases between. TCRdb's copy holds only in-frame clones and misses some; the assay was immunoSEQ multiplex PCR. The sample has about 74,000 clones; about 81% are singletons. Study-level points and caveats: In general, CD8+ T cells held more expanded clones than CD4+ did, on average.

Regarding this clone: Its specificity is not known.

The sample here was CD4+ or CD8+ T cells sorted from blood, taken in a trial of the OX40 agonist ivuxolimab. The J gene is TRBJ1-5, the V gene TRBV28; no firm D call. The TCR originated in an adult with an advanced solid tumor such as melanoma, head and neck, liver or kidney cancer. CDR3 DNA sequence: TGTGCCAGCAGTAGGGTGGGCTATAGCAATCAGCCCCAGCATTTT. This gives the protein CASSRVGYSNQPQHF.